This is a list of T cell receptor beta chains from one sample in a study of metastatic and nonmetastatic thyroid tumors. TCRdb re-analyzed the PCR reads through MiXCR. Of roughly 14,000 clones listed, about 27% are singletons. The sequencing sample was made of tumor tissue. The origin of the receptors is a female donor with papillary thyroid cancer or a benign thyroid nodule (not recorded which). Some clones in this sample may be carry-over from other donors' samples. Each CDR3 is given with its conserved first and last residue. The order of the fields is CDR3 DNA, CDR3 protein, J gene, D gene, CDR3 length, V gene, clone size. The D gene is left open where the match is weak. For some rows the clone size is stated as once, few or many, or as a class when expanded; others skip it.

TGTGCCTGGAGTGGAGGGACAGGAATAAAGCATGGCTACACCTTC	CAWSGGTGIKHGYTF	TRBJ1-2	TRBD1	15	TRBV30	.
TGTGCCAGCTCACCGGACAGGAATCAGCCCCAGCATTTT	CASSPDRNQPQHF	TRBJ1-5	TRBD1	13	TRBV18	once
TGTGCCAGCACGGGGTACCTTAGCACCGGGGAGCTGTTTTTT	CASTGYLSTGELFF	TRBJ2-2	.	14	TRBV2	.
TGTGCCAGCAGCCGCTTGCGGGGGAGACAAGAGACCCAGTACTTC	CASSRLRGRQETQYF	TRBJ2-5	TRBD2	15	TRBV7-9	many
TGTGCCAGCAGTGAGCAGGGGGATTACGACGAGCAGTACTTC	CASSEQGDYDEQYF	TRBJ2-7	TRBD1	14	TRBV6-1	few
TGCAGTGCTAGAGATGCGGGGGGCGCGGGGGCCAACGTCCTGACTTTC	CSARDAGGAGANVLTF	TRBJ2-6	TRBD2	16	TRBV20-1	.
TGTGCCAGCAGTTTAGCGGGAAACACTGAAGCTTTCTTT	CASSLAGNTEAFF	TRBJ1-1	.	13	TRBV28	many
TGTGCCAGCATTCCCGCAGTATCCTACGAGCAGTACTTC	CASIPAVSYEQYF	TRBJ2-7	.	13	TRBV28	.
TGTGCCAGCAGTTTAGCGGACACCTATGGCTACACCTTC	CASSLADTYGYTF	TRBJ1-2	.	13	TRBV28	many
TGCAGTGCTCTTTTAGGGGGAGGGTCGAATCAGCCCCAGCATTTT	CSALLGGGSNQPQHF	TRBJ1-5	.	15	TRBV20-1	many
TGCGCCAGCAGCTGGGGGGACAGGACAACTAATGAAAAACTGTTTTTT	CASSWGDRTTNEKLFF	TRBJ1-4	TRBD1	16	TRBV5-1	many
TGTGCCACCAGCAGAGAGGGGGCAGCCTCCTACGAGCAGTACTTC	CATSREGAASYEQYF	TRBJ2-7	.	15	TRBV15	few
TGCGCCAGCAGCTTGACTAGCCCGGAGGAGACCCAGTACTTC	CASSLTSPEETQYF	TRBJ2-5	.	14	TRBV5-1	.
TGTGCCAGCAGTTGGCCGGGACAGGGTGCCACTGAAGCTTTCTTT	CASSWPGQGATEAFF	TRBJ1-1	TRBD1	15	TRBV28	many
TGTGCCAGTAGCGACGGACAGGGTCGGTACGAGCAGTACTTC	CASSDGQGRYEQYF	TRBJ2-7	TRBD1	14	TRBV19	medium-sized